This TCR beta chain stems from a study of beta chain features in type 1 diabetes. Study-level information: Age, gender, cell numbers and subset yield matched between patients and controls. Regarding the study as a whole: Shortening of TCRB CDR3s, moderate but significant, appeared in all four CD4+ subsets of Type 1 diabetes patients.

CDR3 size: 15 residues. Trimming took 0 bases from V and 2 from J, leaving 6 bases between them. Germline loops: CDR1 SGHRS, CDR2 YFSETQ. Notes on this clone: The antigen is unknown.

What was sequenced were expressed TCRB transcripts, since all of the isolated RNA had been reverse transcribed. Repertoires were generated with immunoSEQ multiplex PCR, while TCRdb's copy carries only in-frame clones and drops some. Of some 240,000 clones in the sample, 16% were seen once. This clonotype was obtained from a man in his thirties or forties with type 1 diabetes. The sequenced sample consisted of naive CD4+ T cells from blood. The chain joins TRBV5-1 to TRBJ2-6; the D is unclear. The CDR3 DNA sequence: TGCGCCAGCAGCTTGGTAGGGACTGGGGCCAACGTCCTGACTTTC. Residues: CASSLVGTGANVLTF.